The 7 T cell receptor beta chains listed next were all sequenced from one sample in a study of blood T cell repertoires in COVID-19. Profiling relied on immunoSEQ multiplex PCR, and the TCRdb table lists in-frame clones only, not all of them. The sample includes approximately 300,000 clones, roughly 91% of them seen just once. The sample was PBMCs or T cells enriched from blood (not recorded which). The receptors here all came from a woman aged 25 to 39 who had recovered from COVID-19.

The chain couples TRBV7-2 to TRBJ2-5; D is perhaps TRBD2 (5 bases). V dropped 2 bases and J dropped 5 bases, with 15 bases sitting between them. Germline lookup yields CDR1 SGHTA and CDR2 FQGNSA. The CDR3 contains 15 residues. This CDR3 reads CASSLSYGVVETQYF. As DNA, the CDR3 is TGTGCCAGCAGCTTATCGTACGGGGTAGTGGAGACCCAGTACTTC.

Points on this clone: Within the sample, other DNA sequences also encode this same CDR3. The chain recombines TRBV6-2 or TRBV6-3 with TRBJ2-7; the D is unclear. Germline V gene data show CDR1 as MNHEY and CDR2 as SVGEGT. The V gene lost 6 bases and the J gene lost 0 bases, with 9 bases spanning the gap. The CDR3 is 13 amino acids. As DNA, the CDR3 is TGTGCCAGCAGCCCACAGAACTCCTACGAGCAGTACTTC. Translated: CASSPQNSYEQYF.

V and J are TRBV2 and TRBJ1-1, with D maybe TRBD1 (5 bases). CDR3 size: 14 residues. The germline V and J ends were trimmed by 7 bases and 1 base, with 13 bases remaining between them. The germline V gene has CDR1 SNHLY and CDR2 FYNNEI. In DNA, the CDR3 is TGTGCCAGCATTAAAGAGACAGCGAACACTGAAGCTTTCTTT. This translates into CASIKETANTEAFF.

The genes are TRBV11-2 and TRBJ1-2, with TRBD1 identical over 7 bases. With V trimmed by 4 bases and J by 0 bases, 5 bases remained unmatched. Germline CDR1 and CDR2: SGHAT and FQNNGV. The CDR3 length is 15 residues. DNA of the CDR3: TGTGCCAGCAGCTCGGGACAGCCACCTAACTATGGCTACACCTTC. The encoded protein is CASSSGQPPNYGYTF.

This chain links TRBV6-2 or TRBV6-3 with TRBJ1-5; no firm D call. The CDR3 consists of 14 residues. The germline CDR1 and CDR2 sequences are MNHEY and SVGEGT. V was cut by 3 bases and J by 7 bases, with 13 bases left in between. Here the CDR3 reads CASSYFPGFQPQHF. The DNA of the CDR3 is TGTGCCAGCAGTTATTTTCCGGGGTTCCAGCCCCAGCATTTT.

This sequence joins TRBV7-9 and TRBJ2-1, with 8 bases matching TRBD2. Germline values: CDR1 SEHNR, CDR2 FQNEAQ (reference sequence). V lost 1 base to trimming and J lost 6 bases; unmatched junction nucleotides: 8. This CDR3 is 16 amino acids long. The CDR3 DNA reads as TGTGCCAGCAGCTTAGTACGGGAGGGCCCCCCCAATGAGCAGTTCTTC. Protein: CASSLVREGPPNEQFF.

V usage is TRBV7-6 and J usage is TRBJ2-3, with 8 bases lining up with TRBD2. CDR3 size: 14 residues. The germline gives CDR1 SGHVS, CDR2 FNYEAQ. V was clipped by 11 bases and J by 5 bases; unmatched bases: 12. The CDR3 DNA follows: TGTGCCGCAGCGGGTCGGGAGGGTGGAGATACGCAGTATTTT. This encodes CAAAGREGGDTQYF.